The 22 T cell receptor beta chains presented below share a single source sample, sequenced in a study of a mutant IDH1 vaccine in newly diagnosed glioma. Generated by immunoSEQ multiplex PCR, the TCRdb table keeps only in-frame clones and is missing some. This sample has 24,000 or so clones; roughly 93% occur once, and the top ten carry about 1.2%. Time point defined: baseline, week 1 (first vaccination visit). The treatment here: pre-vaccination baseline after standard-of-care therapy. The sample here was PBMCs, taken from a glioma patient treated with radiotherapy, temozolomide or both. The receptors here all came from a man aged 40-49 years with glioma.

The chain carries TRBV19 and TRBJ1-2, with D unresolved. In germline, CDR1 is LNHDA, CDR2 SQIVND (reference sequence). The CDR3 is 15 residues long. V was shortened by 3 bases and J by 7 bases, with 18 bases between the two germline ends. CDR3 residues: CASSIEVTDAGGYTF. The DNA for the CDR3 is TGTGCCAGTAGTATTGAGGTCACGGACGCTGGTGGCTACACCTTC. Combining the CDR3 with reference TRBV19 and TRBJ1-2 gives the whole variable domain DGGITQSPKYLFRKEGQNVTLSCEQNLNHDAMYWYRQDPGQGLRLIYYSQIVNDFQKGDIAEGYSVSREKKESFPLTVTSAQKNPTAFYLCASSIEVTDAGGYTFGSGTRLTVV.

V is TRBV9 and J is TRBJ2-2, with TRBD1 identical over 7 bases. The trim removed 4 bases at V and 6 bases at J, leaving 9 bases unmatched. The CDR3 spans 15 residues. CDR1 and CDR2 from the germline V gene are SGDLS and YYNGEE. Written as DNA, the CDR3 is TGTGCCAGCAGCATTACAGGGGAATGGGCCGGGGAGCTGTTTTTT. Its translation is CASSITGEWAGELFF. The variable domain in full, with the rest retrieved from reference TRBV9 and TRBJ2-2, is DSGVTQTPKHLITATGQRVTLRCSPRSGDLSVYWYQQSLDQGLQFLIQYYNGEERAKGNILERFSAQQFPDLHSELNLSSLELGDSALYFCASSITGEWAGELFFGEGSRLTVL.

In its sample, this clone was seen once. The gene calls are TRBV18 and TRBJ1-1; unclear D gene. The CDR3 runs to 14 residues. Germline CDR1 is KGHSH and CDR2 is LQKENI. The V and J ends lost 3 bases and 5 bases respectively, with 13 bases between them. CDR3: CASSPPTEQTEAFF. The CDR3 DNA sequence: TGTGCCAGCTCACCTCCTACAGAACAGACTGAAGCTTTCTTT.

This chain connects TRBV7-9 to TRBJ2-7, with 9 nucleotides matching TRBD1. Germline CDR1 is SEHNR and CDR2 is FQNEAQ (reference sequence). The CDR3 loop spans 16 amino acids. The J segment lost 3 bases and the V segment lost 1 base, leaving 7 bases of the junction unmatched. The CDR3, as DNA: TGTGCCAGCAGCTTAGACCGGGACAGGGCGATCTACGAGCAGTACTTC. This encodes CASSLDRDRAIYEQYF.

This chain links TRBV27 with TRBJ1-2; a possible D gene is TRBD1 (5 bases). Germline V gene data show CDR1 as MNHEY and CDR2 as SMNVEV (reference sequence). V lost 3 bases to trimming and J lost 2 bases, with 7 bases between them. This CDR3 comprises 13 residues. The chain's CDR3 is CASSFEGNYGYTF. The CDR3 nucleotides read TGTGCCAGCAGTTTCGAGGGGAACTATGGCTACACCTTC.

The chain has TRBV27 and TRBJ2-1; 8 bases are shared with TRBD2. This CDR3 comprises 16 residues. Per germline, CDR1 MNHEY and CDR2 SMNVEV (reference sequence). V was pared by 8 bases and J by 4 bases, with 13 bases of the junction left unmatched. In DNA form, the CDR3 reads TGTGCCAGCCTCAACTCCGGGGGGGCCGAATACAATGAGCAGTTCTTC. Residues: CASLNSGGAEYNEQFF.

V gene TRBV2 combines with J gene TRBJ1-2; D uncertain. The CDR3 is made up of 14 amino acids. Trimming shortened V by 6 bases and J by 1 base, and 12 bases separated the two germline ends. Germline V gene data show CDR1 as SNHLY and CDR2 as FYNNEI. For the CDR3, the DNA is TGTGCCAGCAGCCAACAGAGGCTTAACTATGGCTACACCTTC. Its translation is CASSQQRLNYGYTF.

The chain employs TRBV4-1 and TRBJ1-5; D gene ambiguous. CDR3 length equals 15 residues. Germline CDR1 is MGHRA and CDR2 is YSYEKL. Trimming stripped 0 bases from V and 2 bases from J, with 8 bases between. CDR3 sequence: CASSQDRPGNQPQHF. In DNA form, the CDR3 reads TGCGCCAGCAGCCAAGATCGGCCAGGCAATCAGCCCCAGCATTTT.

The CDR3 reads CASGLEGGGYTF. In DNA, the CDR3 is TGTGCTAGTGGTTTGGAGGGCGGAGGCTACACCTTC. The chain joins TRBV12-5 to TRBJ1-2, with unresolved D. This CDR3 is built from 12 residues. V was cut by 1 base and J by 8 bases, with 8 bases left in between. Per the germline V gene, CDR1 is LGHNT and CDR2 is FRNRAP.

The chain links TRBV10-3 to TRBJ2-7, with D maybe TRBD1 (6 bases). Trimming took off 6 bases at V and 3 bases at J, with 12 bases between the two ends. The CDR3 spans 13 residues. Germline V gene data show CDR1 as ENHRY and CDR2 as SYGVKD. The chain's CDR3 is CAISRDTDYEQYF. The CDR3 DNA reads as TGTGCCATCAGCCGGGACACAGACTACGAGCAGTACTTC.

The rearrangement uses TRBV27 and TRBJ2-7; the D is unclear. Germline values: CDR1 MNHEY, CDR2 SMNVEV (reference sequence). This CDR3 is 13 amino acids long. Trimming pared 0 bases from V and 1 base from J, leaving 4 bases between. CDR3 in amino acids: CASSLSGSYEQYF. DNA of the CDR3: TGTGCCAGCAGTTTATCGGGGTCCTACGAGCAGTACTTC.

This chain uses TRBV11-2 with TRBJ2-2; TRBD1 agrees at 7 bases. The germline V gene encodes CDR1 SGHAT and CDR2 FQNNGV. CDR3 size: 16 residues. V was pared by 1 base and J by 1 base, with 3 bases of the junction left unmatched. The CDR3 bases are TGTGCCAGCAGCTTAGGTGGGACAGTGAACACCGGGGAGCTGTTTTTT. It translates to CASSLGGTVNTGELFF.

The rearrangement uses TRBV2 and TRBJ1-3; D unclear. Trimming removed 3 bases at V and 3 bases at J, with 12 bases between. The CDR3 is made up of 15 amino acids. The germline CDR1 and CDR2 sequences are SNHLY and FYNNEI. CDR3 nucleotides: TGTGCCAGCAGTGAGATGGGAATAGGTGGAAACACCATATATTTT. The encoded protein is CASSEMGIGGNTIYF.

This clone was observed a single time. At one end the junction does not follow the germline gene, possibly because of a read error. Written as DNA, the CDR3 is TGTGCCACCAGCAGAGGCGAACGGCGTGACTTC. The encoded protein is CATSRGERRDF. J is TRBJ2-5 and V is TRBV15; D unresolved. The CDR3 consists of 11 residues. Germline lookup yields CDR1 LNHNV and CDR2 YYDKDF (reference sequence).

J is TRBJ2-5 and V is TRBV29-1; TRBD2 agrees at 8 bases. V gave up 2 bases and J gave up 2 bases; unmatched junction bases: 7. In germline, CDR1 is SQVTM, CDR2 ANQGSEA. The CDR3 has 15 residues. CDR3: CSVEPATSVQETQYF. The CDR3 DNA follows: TGCAGCGTTGAACCGGCGACTAGCGTACAAGAGACCCAGTACTTC. Full variable domain (missing parts from reference TRBV29-1 and TRBJ2-5): SAVISQKPSRDICQRGTSLTIQCQVDSQVTMMFWYRQQPGQSLTLIATANQGSEATYESGFVIDKFPISRPNLTFSTLTVSNMSPEDSSIYLCSVEPATSVQETQYFGPGTRLLVL.

This chain joins TRBV6-5 and TRBJ1-1, with TRBD1 as a possible D gene (5 bases). V gave up 4 bases and J gave up 0 bases, with 15 bases separating them. The CDR3 totals 16 residues. The germline V gene encodes CDR1 MNHEY and CDR2 SVGAGI. The CDR3 is CASSSRGQSMNTEAFF. CDR3 nucleotides: TGTGCCAGCAGTTCAAGGGGTCAATCGATGAACACTGAAGCTTTCTTT.

The V gene is TRBV2, the J gene TRBJ2-3; 8 bases align to TRBD1. V lost 6 bases and J lost 3; bases outside the gene matches: 11. Germline V gene data show CDR1 as SNHLY and CDR2 as FYNNEI. The CDR3 runs 16 residues. The CDR3 DNA follows: TGTGCCAGCAGCCCTCTCCGGACAGGGAGGACAGATACGCAGTATTTT. It is translated as CASSPLRTGRTDTQYF.

The genes are TRBV11-1 and TRBJ2-7, with TRBD1 matching over 7 bases. V dropped 2 bases and J dropped 5; count of bases not matched to a gene: 9. The CDR3 spans 15 residues. Germline CDR1 and CDR2: SGHAT and FQDESV (reference sequence). CDR3 DNA: TGTGCCAGCAGCTTAAAACGAGACAGGGCCCACGAGCAGTACTTC. Encoded protein: CASSLKRDRAHEQYF.

J is TRBJ2-1 and V is TRBV7-2, with D possibly TRBD2 on 7 matching bases. The germline gives CDR1 SGHTA, CDR2 FQGNSA. V lost 6 bases to trimming and J lost 4 bases, with 13 bases between them. The CDR3 loop spans 14 amino acids. CDR3 sequence reads: CASREGGPYNEQFF. CDR3 DNA sequence: TGTGCCAGCAGGGAGGGGGGGCCATACAATGAGCAGTTCTTC. Full variable domain (rest looked up from reference TRBV7-2 and TRBJ2-1): GAGVSQSPSNKVTEKGKDVELRCDPISGHTALYWYRQSLGQGLEFLIYFQGNSAPDKSGLPSDRFSAERTGGSVSTLTIQRTQQEDSAVYLCASREGGPYNEQFFGPGTRLTVL.

CDR3 DNA: TGTGCCAGCAGCTTGGTAGAGTCTCAGGGGACCCAGTACTTC. Encoded protein: CASSLVESQGTQYF. This chain links TRBV5-6 with TRBJ2-5, with D tentatively TRBD1 (5 bases). Trimming pared 0 bases from V and 7 bases from J, leaving 13 bases between. The germline CDR1 and CDR2 sequences are SGHDT and YYEEEE. This CDR3 has 14 residues.

The V and J genes are TRBV5-6 and TRBJ1-2; D gene unclear. CDR3 length equals 13 residues. Deletions cut 0 bases from V and 9 bases from J, with 12 bases between. Germline V gene lookup returns CDR1 SGHDT and CDR2 YYEEEE. CDR3 bases: TGTGCCAGCAGCTTGGATGAGGGCGGCCGCTACACCTTC. Its translation: CASSLDEGGRYTF.

The V gene is TRBV10-3, the J gene TRBJ2-3, with a tentative D call TRBD2 (5 bases). This CDR3 is 14 amino acids long. The V gene's germline CDR1 is ENHRY and CDR2 SYGVKD. The ends were cut back, 3 bases at V and 5 bases at J, with 12 bases in the middle. The DNA for the CDR3 is TGTGCCATCAGTGACCTCGGACTTCAAGATACGCAGTATTTT. Encoded protein: CAISDLGLQDTQYF.